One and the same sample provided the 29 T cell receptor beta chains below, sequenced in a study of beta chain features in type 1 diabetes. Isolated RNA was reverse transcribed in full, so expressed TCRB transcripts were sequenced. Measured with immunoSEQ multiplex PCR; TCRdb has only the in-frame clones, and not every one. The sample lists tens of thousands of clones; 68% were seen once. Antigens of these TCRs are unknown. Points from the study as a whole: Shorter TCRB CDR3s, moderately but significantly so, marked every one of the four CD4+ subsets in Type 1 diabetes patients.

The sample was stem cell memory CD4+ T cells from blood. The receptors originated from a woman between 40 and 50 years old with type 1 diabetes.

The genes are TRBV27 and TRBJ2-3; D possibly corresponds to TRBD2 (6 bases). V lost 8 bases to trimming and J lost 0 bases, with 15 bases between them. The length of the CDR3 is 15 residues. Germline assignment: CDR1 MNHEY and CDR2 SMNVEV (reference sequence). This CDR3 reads CASRPISGSTDTQYF. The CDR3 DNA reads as TGTGCCAGCCGACCGATTAGCGGAAGCACAGATACGCAGTATTTT.

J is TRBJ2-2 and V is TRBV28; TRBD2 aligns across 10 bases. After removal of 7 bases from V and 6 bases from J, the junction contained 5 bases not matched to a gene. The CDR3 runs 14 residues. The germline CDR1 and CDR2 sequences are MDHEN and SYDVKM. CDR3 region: CASNGSGRSGELFF. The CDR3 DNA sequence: TGTGCCAGCAATGGTAGCGGGAGGTCCGGGGAGCTGTTTTTT.

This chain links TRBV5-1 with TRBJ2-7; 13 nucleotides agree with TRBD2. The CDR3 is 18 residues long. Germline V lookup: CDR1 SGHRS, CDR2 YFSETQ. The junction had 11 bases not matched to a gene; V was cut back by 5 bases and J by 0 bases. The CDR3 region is CASSSSPGLAGDSYEQYF. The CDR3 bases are TGCGCCAGCAGTTCCTCCCCTGGACTAGCGGGGGACTCCTACGAGCAGTACTTC.

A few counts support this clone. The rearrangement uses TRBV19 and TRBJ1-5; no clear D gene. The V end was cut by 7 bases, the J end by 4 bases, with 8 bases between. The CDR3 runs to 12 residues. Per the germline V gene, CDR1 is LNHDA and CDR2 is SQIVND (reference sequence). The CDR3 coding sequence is TGTGCCAGTATCGGGAAAAATCAGCCCCAGCATTTT. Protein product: CASIGKNQPQHF.

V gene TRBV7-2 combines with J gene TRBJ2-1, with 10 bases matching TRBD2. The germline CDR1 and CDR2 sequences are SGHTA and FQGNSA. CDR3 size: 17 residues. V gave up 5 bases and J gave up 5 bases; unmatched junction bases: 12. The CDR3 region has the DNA TGTGCCAGCAGCCACCCCGCCAGCGGGAGGGCCGACAATGAGCAGTTCTTC. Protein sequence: CASSHPASGRADNEQFF.

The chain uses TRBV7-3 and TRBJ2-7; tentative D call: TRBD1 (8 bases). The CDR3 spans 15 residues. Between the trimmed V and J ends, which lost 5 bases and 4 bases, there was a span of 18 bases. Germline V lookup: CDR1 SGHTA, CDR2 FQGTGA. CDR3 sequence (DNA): TGTGCCAGCAGCCCCGACAGGGGAGGGTGGTACGAGCAGTACTTC. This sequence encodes CASSPDRGGWYEQYF.

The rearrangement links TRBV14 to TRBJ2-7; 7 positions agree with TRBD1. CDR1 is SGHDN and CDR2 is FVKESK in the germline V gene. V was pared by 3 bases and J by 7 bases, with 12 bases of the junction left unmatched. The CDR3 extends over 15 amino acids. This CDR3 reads CASSHVRAGGREQYF. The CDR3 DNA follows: TGTGCCAGCAGCCATGTACGGGCAGGGGGAAGAGAGCAGTACTTC. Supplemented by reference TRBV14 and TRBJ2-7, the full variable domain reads EAGVTQFPSHSVIEKGQTVTLRCDPISGHDNLYWYRRVMGKEIKFLLHFVKESKQDESGMPNNRFLAERTGGTYSTLKVQPAELEDSGVYFCASSHVRAGGREQYFGPGTRLTVT.

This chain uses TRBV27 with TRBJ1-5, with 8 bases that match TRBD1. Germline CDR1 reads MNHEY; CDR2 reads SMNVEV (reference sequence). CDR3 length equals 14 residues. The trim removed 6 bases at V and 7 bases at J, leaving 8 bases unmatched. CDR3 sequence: CASRMSDRGQPQHF. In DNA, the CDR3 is TGTGCCAGCAGAATGTCTGACAGGGGACAGCCCCAGCATTTT.

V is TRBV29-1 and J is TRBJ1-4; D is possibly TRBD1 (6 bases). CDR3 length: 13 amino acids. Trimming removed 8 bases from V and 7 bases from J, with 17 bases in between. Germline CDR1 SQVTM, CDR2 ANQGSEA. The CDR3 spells CSFTGLASEKLFF. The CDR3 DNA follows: TGCAGCTTCACAGGGCTGGCCTCTGAAAAACTGTTTTTT.

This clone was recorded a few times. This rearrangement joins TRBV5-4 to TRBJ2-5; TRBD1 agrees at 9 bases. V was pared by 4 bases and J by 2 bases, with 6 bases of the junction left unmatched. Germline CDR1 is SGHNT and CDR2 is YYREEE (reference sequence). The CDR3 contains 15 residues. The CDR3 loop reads CASSLGQGKQETQYF. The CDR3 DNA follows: TGTGCCAGCAGCCTGGGACAGGGTAAACAAGAGACCCAGTACTTC.

DNA for the CDR3: TGTGCCAGCAGCGTACAGGGGGGCCAAGAGACCCAGTACTTC. Its translation is CASSVQGGQETQYF. This chain connects TRBV5-5 to TRBJ2-5, with 8 bases aligning to TRBD1. Trimming removed 4 bases from V and 1 base from J; junction bases left unmatched: 3. This CDR3 has 14 residues. The V gene's germline CDR1 is SGHKS and CDR2 YYEKEE (reference sequence).

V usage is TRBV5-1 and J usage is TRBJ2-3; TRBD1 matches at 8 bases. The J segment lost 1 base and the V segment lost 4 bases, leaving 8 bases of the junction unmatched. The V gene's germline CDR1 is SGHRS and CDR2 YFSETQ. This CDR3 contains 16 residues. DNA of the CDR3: TGCGCCAGCAGCACCGAGGGGACAGGCCGCACAGATACGCAGTATTTT. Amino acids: CASSTEGTGRTDTQYF.

CDR3 in amino acids: CASSLGAEEYNEQFF. The CDR3 bases are TGTGCCAGCAGTTTGGGGGCGGAAGAGTACAATGAGCAGTTCTTC. The rearrangement joins TRBV27 to TRBJ2-1; the D gene is possibly TRBD1 (6 bases). In germline, CDR1 is MNHEY, CDR2 SMNVEV (reference sequence). The CDR3 has 15 residues. V was pared by 3 bases and J by 4 bases, with 13 bases between.

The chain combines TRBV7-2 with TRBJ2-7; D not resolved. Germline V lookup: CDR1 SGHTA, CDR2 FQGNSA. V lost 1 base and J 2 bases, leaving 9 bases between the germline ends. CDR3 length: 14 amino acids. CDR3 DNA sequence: TGTGCCAGCAGCTTAGGAACGGTAACCTACGAGCAGTACTTC. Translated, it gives CASSLGTVTYEQYF. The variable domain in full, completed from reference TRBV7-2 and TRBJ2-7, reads GAGVSQSPSNKVTEKGKDVELRCDPISGHTALYWYRQSLGQGLEFLIYFQGNSAPDKSGLPSDRFSAERTGGSVSTLTIQRTQQEDSAVYLCASSLGTVTYEQYFGPGTRLTVT.

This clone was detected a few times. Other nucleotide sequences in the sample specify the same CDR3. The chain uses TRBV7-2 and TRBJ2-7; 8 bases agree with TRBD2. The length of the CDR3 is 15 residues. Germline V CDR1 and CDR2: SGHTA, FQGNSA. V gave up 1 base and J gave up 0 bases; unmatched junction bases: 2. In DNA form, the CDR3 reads TGTGCCAGCAGCTTAGGGAGCGGGGGCTCCTACGAGCAGTACTTC. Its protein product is CASSLGSGGSYEQYF.

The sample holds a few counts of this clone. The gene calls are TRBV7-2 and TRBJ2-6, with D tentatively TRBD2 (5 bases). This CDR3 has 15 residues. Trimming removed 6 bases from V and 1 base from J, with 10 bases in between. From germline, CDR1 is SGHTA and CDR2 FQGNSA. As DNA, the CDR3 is TGTGCCAGCAGTCGAGGGCGGTCTGGGGCCAACGTCCTGACTTTC. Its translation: CASSRGRSGANVLTF. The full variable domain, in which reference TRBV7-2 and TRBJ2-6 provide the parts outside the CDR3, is GAGVSQSPSNKVTEKGKDVELRCDPISGHTALYWYRQSLGQGLEFLIYFQGNSAPDKSGLPSDRFSAERTGGSVSTLTIQRTQQEDSAVYLCASSRGRSGANVLTFGAGSRLTVL.

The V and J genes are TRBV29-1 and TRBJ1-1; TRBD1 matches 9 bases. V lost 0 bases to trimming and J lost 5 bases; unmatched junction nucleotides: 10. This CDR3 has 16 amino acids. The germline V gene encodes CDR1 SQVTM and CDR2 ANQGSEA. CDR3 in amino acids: CSVEEGTGTGGTEAFF. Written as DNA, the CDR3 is TGCAGCGTTGAAGAAGGGACAGGGACCGGGGGAACTGAAGCTTTCTTT.

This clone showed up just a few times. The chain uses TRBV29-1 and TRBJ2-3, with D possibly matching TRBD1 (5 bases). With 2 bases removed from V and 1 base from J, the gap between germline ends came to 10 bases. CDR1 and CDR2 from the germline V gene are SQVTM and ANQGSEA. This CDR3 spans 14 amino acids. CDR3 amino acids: CSVEKGRGTDTQYF. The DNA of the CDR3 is TGCAGCGTTGAAAAGGGGCGCGGCACAGATACGCAGTATTTT.

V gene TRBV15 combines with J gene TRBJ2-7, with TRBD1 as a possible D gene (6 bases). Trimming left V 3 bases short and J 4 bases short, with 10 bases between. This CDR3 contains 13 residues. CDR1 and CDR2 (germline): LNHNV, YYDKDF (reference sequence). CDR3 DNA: TGTGCCACCAGCAGGGGACACAATTACGAGCAGTACTTC. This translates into CATSRGHNYEQYF.

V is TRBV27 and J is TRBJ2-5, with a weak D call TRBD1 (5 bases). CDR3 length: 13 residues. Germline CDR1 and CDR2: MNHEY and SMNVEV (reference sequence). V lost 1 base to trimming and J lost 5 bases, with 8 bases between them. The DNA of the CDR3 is TGTGCCAGCAGTTTATGGGGCCGCGAGACCCAGTACTTC. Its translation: CASSLWGRETQYF.

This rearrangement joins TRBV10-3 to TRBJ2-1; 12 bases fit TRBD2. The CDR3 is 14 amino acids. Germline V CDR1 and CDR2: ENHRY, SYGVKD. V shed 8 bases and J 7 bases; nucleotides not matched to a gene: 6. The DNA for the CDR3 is TGTGCCATCTCCGGGACTAGCGGGTCAAATGAGCAGTTCTTC. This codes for CAISGTSGSNEQFF.

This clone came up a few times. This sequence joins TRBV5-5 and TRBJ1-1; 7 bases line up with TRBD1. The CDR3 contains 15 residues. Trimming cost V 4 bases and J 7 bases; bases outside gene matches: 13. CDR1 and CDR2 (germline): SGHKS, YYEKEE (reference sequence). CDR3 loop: CASSAVGGWEYEAFF. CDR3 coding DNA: TGTGCCAGCAGCGCTGTAGGGGGCTGGGAGTATGAAGCTTTCTTT.

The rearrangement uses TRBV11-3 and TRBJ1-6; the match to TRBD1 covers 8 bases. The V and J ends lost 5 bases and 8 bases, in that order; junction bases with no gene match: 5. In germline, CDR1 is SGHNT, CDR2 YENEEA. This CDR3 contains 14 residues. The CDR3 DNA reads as TGTGCCAGCAGCGTGACAGGGGCCGATTCACCCCTCCACTTT. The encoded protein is CASSVTGADSPLHF.

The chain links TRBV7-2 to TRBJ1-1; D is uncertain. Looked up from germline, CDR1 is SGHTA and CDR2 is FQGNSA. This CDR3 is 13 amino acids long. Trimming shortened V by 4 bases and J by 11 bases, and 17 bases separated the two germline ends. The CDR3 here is CASSSNPITEAFF. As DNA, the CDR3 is TGTGCCAGCAGCTCCAATCCCATTACCGAGGCTTTCTTT.

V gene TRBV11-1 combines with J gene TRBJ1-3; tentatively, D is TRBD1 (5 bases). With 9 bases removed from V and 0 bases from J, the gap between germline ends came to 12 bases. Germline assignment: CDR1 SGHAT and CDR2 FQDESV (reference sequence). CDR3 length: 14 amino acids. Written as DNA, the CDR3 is TGTGCCAGTCGACAGAGCAACTCTGGAAACACCATATATTTT. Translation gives CASRQSNSGNTIYF.

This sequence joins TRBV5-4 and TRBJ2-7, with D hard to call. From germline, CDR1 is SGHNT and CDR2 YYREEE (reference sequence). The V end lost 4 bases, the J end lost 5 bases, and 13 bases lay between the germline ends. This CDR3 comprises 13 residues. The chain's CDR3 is CASSPRMGDEQYF. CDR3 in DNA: TGTGCCAGCAGCCCCCGGATGGGCGACGAGCAGTACTTC.

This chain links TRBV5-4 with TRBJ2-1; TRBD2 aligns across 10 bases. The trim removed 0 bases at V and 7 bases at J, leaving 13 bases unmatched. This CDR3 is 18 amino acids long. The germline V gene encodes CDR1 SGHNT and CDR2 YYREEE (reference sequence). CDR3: CASSLGPLPSGSKNEQFF. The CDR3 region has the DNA TGTGCCAGCAGCTTGGGGCCCCTCCCTAGCGGGAGTAAGAATGAGCAGTTCTTC.

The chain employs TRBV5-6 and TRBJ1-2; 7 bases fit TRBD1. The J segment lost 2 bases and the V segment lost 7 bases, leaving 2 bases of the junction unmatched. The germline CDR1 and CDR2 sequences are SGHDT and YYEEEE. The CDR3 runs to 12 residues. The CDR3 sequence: CASEQGNYGYTF. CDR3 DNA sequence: TGTGCCAGCGAACAGGGGAACTATGGCTACACCTTC.

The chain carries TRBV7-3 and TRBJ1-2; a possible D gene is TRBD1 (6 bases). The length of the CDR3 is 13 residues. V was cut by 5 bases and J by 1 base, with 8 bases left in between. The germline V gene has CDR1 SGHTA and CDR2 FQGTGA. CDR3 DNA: TGTGCCAGCAGCCGGGACATTAACTATGGCTACACCTTC. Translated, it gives CASSRDINYGYTF.